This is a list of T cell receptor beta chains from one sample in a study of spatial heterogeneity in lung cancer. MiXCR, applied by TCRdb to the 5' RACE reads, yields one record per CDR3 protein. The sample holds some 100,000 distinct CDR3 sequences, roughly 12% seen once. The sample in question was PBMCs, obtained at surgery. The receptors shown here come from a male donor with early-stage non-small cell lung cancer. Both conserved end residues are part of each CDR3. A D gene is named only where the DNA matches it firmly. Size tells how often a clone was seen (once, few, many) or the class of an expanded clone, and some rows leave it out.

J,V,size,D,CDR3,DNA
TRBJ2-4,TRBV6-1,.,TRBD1,CASRQDRGKNIQYF,TGTGCCAGCAGACAGGACAGGGGCAAAAACATTCAGTACTTC
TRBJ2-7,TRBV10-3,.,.,CAISQDSSYEQYF,TGTGCCATCAGCCAGGACAGCTCCTACGAGCAGTACTTC
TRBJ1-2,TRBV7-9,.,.,CASSLARSSGYTF,TGTGCCAGCAGCTTAGCACGTTCAAGTGGCTACACCTTC
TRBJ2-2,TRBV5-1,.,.,CASSETNTGELFF,TGCGCCAGCAGCGAAACGAACACCGGGGAGCTGTTTTTT
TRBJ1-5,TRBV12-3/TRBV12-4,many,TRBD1,CASSLTGYQPQHF,TGTGCCAGCAGCCTGACAGGGTATCAGCCCCAGCATTTT
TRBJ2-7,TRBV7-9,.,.,CASSLAAGPGEQYF,TGTGCCAGCAGCTTAGCTGCGGGTCCGGGCGAGCAGTACTTC
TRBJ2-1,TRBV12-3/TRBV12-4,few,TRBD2,CASSLGTSYEQFF,TGTGCCAGCAGTCTAGGGACTAGCTATGAGCAGTTCTTC
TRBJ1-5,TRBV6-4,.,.,CASSEGSNQPQHF,TGTGCCAGCAGTGAAGGGAGCAATCAGCCCCAGCATTTT
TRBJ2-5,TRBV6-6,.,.,CASRAGQETQYF,TGTGCCAGCAGGGCAGGGCAAGAGACCCAGTACTTC
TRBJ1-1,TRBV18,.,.,CASSPPQAGTEAFF,TGTGCCAGCTCACCACCTCAGGCGGGGACTGAAGCTTTCTTT
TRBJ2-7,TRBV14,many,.,CASSQLNEQYF,TGTGCCAGCAGCCAACTGAACGAGCAGTACTTC
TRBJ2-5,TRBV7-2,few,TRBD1,CASRDTGGSETQYF,TGTGCCAGCAGAGACACAGGGGGCTCGGAGACCCAGTACTTC
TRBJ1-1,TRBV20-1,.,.,CSARQSNTEAFF,TGCAGTGCTAGACAATCGAACACTGAAGCTTTCTTT
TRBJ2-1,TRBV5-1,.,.,CASSREGVNEQFF,TGCGCCAGCAGCCGTGAGGGGGTCAATGAGCAGTTCTTC
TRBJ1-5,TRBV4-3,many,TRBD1,CASSWDRGDQPQHF,TGCGCCAGCAGCTGGGACAGGGGGGATCAGCCCCAGCATTTT
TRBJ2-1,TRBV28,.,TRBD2,CASSSWTSGGATYNEQFF,TGTGCCAGCAGTTCTTGGACTAGCGGGGGGGCCACCTACAATGAGCAGTTCTTC
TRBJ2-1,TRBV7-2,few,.,CASSLASDNEQFF,TGTGCCAGCAGCTTAGCCTCGGACAATGAGCAGTTCTTC
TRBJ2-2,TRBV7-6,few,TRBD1,CADRANTGELFF,TGTGCCGACAGGGCGAACACCGGGGAGCTGTTTTTT
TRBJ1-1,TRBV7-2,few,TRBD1,CASSLRTGLFNTEAFF,TGTGCCAGCAGCCTTCGGACAGGGTTGTTTAACACTGAAGCTTTCTTT
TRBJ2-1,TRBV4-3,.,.,CASSQDHGHNEQFF,TGCGCCAGCAGCCAAGATCACGGGCACAATGAGCAGTTCTTC
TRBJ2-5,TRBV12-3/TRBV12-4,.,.,CASSWAYRETQYF,TGTGCCAGCAGTTGGGCCTACCGGGAGACCCAGTACTTC
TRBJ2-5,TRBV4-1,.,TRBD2,CASSQDPLSGGPRKTQYF,TGCGCCAGCAGCCAAGATCCGTTGAGCGGGGGGCCCAGAAAGACCCAGTACTTC
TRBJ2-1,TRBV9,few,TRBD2,CASSVEPSGSQNPQFF,TGTGCCAGCAGCGTAGAACCTAGCGGGAGTCAGAACCCTCAGTTCTTC
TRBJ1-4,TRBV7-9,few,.,CASRPWTAATNEKLFF,TGTGCCAGCAGACCATGGACGGCTGCAACTAATGAAAAACTGTTTTTT
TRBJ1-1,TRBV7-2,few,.,CASSRPGRAEAFF,TGTGCCAGCAGCAGGCCGGGAAGGGCTGAAGCTTTCTTT
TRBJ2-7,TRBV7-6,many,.,CASSSRSSSYEQYF,TGTGCCAGCAGCTCCAGGTCTTCATCCTACGAGCAGTACTTC
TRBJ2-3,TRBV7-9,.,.,CASSLEGFADTQYF,TGTGCCAGCAGCTTAGAAGGCTTCGCAGATACGCAGTATTTT
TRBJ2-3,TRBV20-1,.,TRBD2,CSARESSGRAPDTQYF,TGCAGTGCTAGGGAATCTAGCGGGAGAGCCCCAGATACGCAGTATTTT
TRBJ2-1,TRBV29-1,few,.,CSVDTAGRRRNEQFF,TGCAGCGTTGATACGGCGGGAAGGAGGAGGAATGAGCAGTTCTTC
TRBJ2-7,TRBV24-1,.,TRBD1,CATGDYRGDEQYF,TGTGCCACCGGTGATTACAGGGGTGACGAGCAGTACTTC
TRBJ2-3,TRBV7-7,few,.,CASRRPGLITDTQYF,TGTGCTAGCAGACGACCCGGACTAATCACAGATACGCAGTATTTT
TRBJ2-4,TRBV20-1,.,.,CSARGLAKNIQYF,TGCAGTGCTAGAGGATTAGCCAAAAACATTCAGTACTTC
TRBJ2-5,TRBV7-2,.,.,CASSSAGTQYF,TGTGCCAGCAGTTCCGCAGGGACCCAGTACTTC
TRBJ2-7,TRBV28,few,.,CASSLRGSYEQYF,TGTGCCAGCAGTTTGAGGGGTTCCTACGAGCAGTACTTC
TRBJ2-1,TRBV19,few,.,CASSPYEIAYNEQFF,TGTGCCAGTAGCCCGTATGAGATCGCCTACAATGAGCAGTTCTTC
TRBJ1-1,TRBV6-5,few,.,CATHRARNTEAFF,TGTGCCACCCACCGGGCACGGAACACTGAAGCTTTCTTT
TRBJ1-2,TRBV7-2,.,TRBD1,CASSVDRGQYYGYTF,TGTGCCAGCAGCGTAGACAGGGGGCAATACTATGGCTACACCTTC
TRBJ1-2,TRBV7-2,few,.,CASSLVGEGYTF,TGTGCCAGCAGCTTAGTAGGTGAAGGCTACACCTTC
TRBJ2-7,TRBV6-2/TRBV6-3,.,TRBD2,CASSSPRLAGKFYEQYF,TGTGCCAGCAGTTCCCCTCGACTAGCGGGAAAGTTTTACGAGCAGTACTTC
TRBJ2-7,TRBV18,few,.,CASSQRADEQYF,TGTGCCAGCTCCCAGCGGGCTGACGAGCAGTACTTC
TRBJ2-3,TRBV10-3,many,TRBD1,CATTMNLRDRGRADTQYF,TGTGCCACCACTATGAACCTCCGGGACAGGGGCCGAGCAGATACGCAGTATTTT
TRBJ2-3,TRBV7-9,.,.,CASSTSVSTDTQYF,TGTGCCAGCAGCACCTCGGTGAGCACAGATACGCAGTATTTT
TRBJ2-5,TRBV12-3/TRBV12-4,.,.,CASTFDFSGTWAQETQYF,TGTGCCAGCACCTTCGACTTCTCCGGGACTTGGGCCCAAGAGACCCAGTACTTC
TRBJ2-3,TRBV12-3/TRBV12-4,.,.,CASSPGLGGVVDTQYF,TGTGCCAGCAGTCCCGGATTGGGCGGGGTAGTAGATACGCAGTATTTT
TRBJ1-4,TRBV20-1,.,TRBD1,CSAREPRGLGEKLFF,TGCAGTGCTAGAGAACCCAGGGGGCTTGGGGAAAAACTGTTTTTT
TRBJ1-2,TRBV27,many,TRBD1,CARQGREGYGYTF,TGTGCCAGACAGGGGAGGGAGGGCTATGGCTACACCTTC
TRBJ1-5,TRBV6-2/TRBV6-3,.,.,CASSNSGTWNQPQHF,TGTGCCAGCAGTAACTCAGGAACGTGGAATCAGCCCCAGCATTTT
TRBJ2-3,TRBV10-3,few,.,CAINALDRDTQYF,TGTGCCATCAATGCATTGGACAGAGATACGCAGTATTTT
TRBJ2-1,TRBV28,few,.,CASRPGGNYNEQFF,TGTGCCAGCAGACCTGGGGGGAACTACAATGAGCAGTTCTTC
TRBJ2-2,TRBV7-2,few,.,CASSSPGANTGELFF,TGTGCCAGCAGCTCACCGGGAGCGAACACCGGGGAGCTGTTTTTT
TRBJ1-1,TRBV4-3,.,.,CASSEGVRAEAFF,TGCGCCAGCAGCGAAGGAGTAAGAGCTGAAGCTTTCTTT
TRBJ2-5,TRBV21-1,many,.,CASSPRGGRLETQYF,TGTGCCAGCAGCCCCCGGGGAGGGCGGTTAGAGACCCAGTACTTC
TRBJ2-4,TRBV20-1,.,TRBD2,CSPGRGGVAKNIQYF,TGCAGTCCCGGGAGGGGTGGGGTAGCCAAAAACATTCAGTACTTC
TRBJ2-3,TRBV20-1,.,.,CGGLSGLSTDTQYF,TGCGGGGGACTCTCCGGGCTTAGTACAGATACGCAGTATTTT
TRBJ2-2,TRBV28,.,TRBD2,CASRRGINTGELFF,TGTGCCAGCAGGCGGGGGATCAACACCGGGGAGCTGTTTTTT
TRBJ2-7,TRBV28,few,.,CASSPRQAYSYEQYF,TGTGCCAGCAGTCCCCGACAGGCTTATTCCTACGAGCAGTACTTC
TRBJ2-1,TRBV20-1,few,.,CSVSTNYNEQFF,TGCAGTGTTTCGACTAACTACAATGAGCAGTTCTTC